The 26 T cell receptor beta chains below come from one sample, sequenced in a study of shared clonotypes between healthy human individuals. This table comes from immunoSEQ multiplex PCR, and its TCRdb copy is limited to in-frame clones, with some not included. The table records 2.5 million or so clones, roughly nine tenths of them present only once. Sequenced: naive CD4+ T cells sorted from blood. Described subset: CD45RA+ positively selected. The receptors were sampled from a man aged 18 to 30 in good health.

CDR3 DNA sequence: TGTGCCAGCAGCGATTCTAGCGGGAGAGTCACCGGGGAGCTGTTTTTT. The encoded protein is CASSDSSGRVTGELFF. V usage is TRBV11-3 and J usage is TRBJ2-2, with 10 positions matching TRBD2. CDR3 length: 16 amino acids. The germline V gene encodes CDR1 SGHNT and CDR2 YENEEA. J lost 4 bases, V lost 5 bases, and 7 bases had no gene match. The full variable domain, its missing parts supplied by reference TRBV11-3 and TRBJ2-2, is EAGVVQSPRYKIIEKKQPVAFWCNPISGHNTLYWYLQNLGQGPELLIRYENEEAVDDSQLPKDRFSAERLKGVDSTLKIQPAELGDSAVYLCASSDSSGRVTGELFFGEGSRLTVL.

V gene TRBV11-2 combines with J gene TRBJ2-5, with 8 bases fitting TRBD2. The CDR3 loop spans 15 amino acids. CDR1 SGHAT and CDR2 FQNNGV come from the germline V gene. V gave up 1 base and J gave up 3 bases; unmatched junction bases: 4. The CDR3 spells CASSLVGTSKETQYF. The CDR3 DNA reads TGTGCCAGCAGCTTAGTGGGGACTAGTAAAGAGACCCAGTACTTC.

The V call is TRBV27, the J call TRBJ1-2; 8 bases map to TRBD1. Germline CDR1 and CDR2: MNHEY and SMNVEV (reference sequence). CDR3 size: 16 residues. The V and J ends lost 5 bases and 4 bases, in that order; junction bases with no gene match: 12. The CDR3 coding sequence is TGTGCCAGCAGTCAGGGGGCCACTAGGCCCCCCTATGGCTACACCTTC. Translation: CASSQGATRPPYGYTF.

This chain connects TRBV2 to TRBJ2-3; D may be TRBD1 (5 bases). The germline V gene encodes CDR1 SNHLY and CDR2 FYNNEI. V was cut by 7 bases and J by 1 base, with 12 bases left in between. The CDR3 spans 14 residues. CDR3 loop: CASNSQGGTDTQYF. The CDR3 DNA is TGTGCCAGCAACTCTCAAGGGGGCACAGATACGCAGTATTTT. Drawing the rest from reference TRBV2 and TRBJ2-3, the complete variable domain is EPEVTQTPSHQVTQMGQEVILRCVPISNHLYFYWYRQILGQKVEFLVSFYNNEISEKSEIFDDQFSVERPDGSNFTLKIRSTKLEDSAMYFCASNSQGGTDTQYFGPGTRLTVL.

The rearrangement joins TRBV4-3 to TRBJ1-3, with D perhaps TRBD1 (5 bases). CDR3 length equals 20 residues. Germline values: CDR1 LGHNA, CDR2 YSLEER. Trimming took 0 bases from V and 3 from J, leaving 24 bases between them. The CDR3 sequence is CASSQDRPVKTAAHGNTIYF. The DNA for the CDR3 is TGCGCCAGCAGCCAAGACCGCCCCGTGAAGACAGCGGCCCATGGAAACACCATATATTTT.

The gene calls are TRBV28 and TRBJ2-7; 7 positions match TRBD2. Trimming took 8 bases from V and 2 from J; bases not matched to a gene: 9. This CDR3 has 14 amino acids. Germline V gene data show CDR1 as MDHEN and CDR2 as SYDVKM. The CDR3 DNA follows: TGTGCCAGCCAACAAGCGGGGAGACCCTACGAGCAGTACTTC. Translating it yields CASQQAGRPYEQYF.

The chain links TRBV4-3 to TRBJ1-2, with a weak D call TRBD1 (6 bases). This CDR3 comprises 15 residues. The germline V and J ends were trimmed by 0 bases and 5 bases, with 13 bases remaining between them. The germline CDR1 and CDR2 sequences are LGHNA and YSLEER. The CDR3 sequence is CASSQEKSGTYGYTF. CDR3 DNA: TGCGCCAGCAGCCAAGAAAAGTCAGGGACATATGGCTACACCTTC.

The rearrangement uses TRBV6-4 and TRBJ1-5; D remains ambiguous. Trimming pared 10 bases from V and 6 bases from J, leaving 16 bases between. Germline values: CDR1 MRHNA, CDR2 SNTAGT. This CDR3 has 13 amino acids. The chain's CDR3 is CATSRESGQPQHF. The CDR3 DNA reads TGTGCCACAAGCCGGGAGTCCGGTCAGCCCCAGCATTTT.

The chain couples TRBV2 to TRBJ1-4; 7 nucleotides match TRBD1. Germline loops: CDR1 SNHLY, CDR2 FYNNEI. V gave up 4 bases and J gave up 4 bases; unmatched junction bases: 6. The CDR3 runs to 15 residues. CDR3 sequence (DNA): TGTGCCAGCAGTGGGCAGGGGGGAGATAATGAAAAACTGTTTTTT. Translating it yields CASSGQGGDNEKLFF. Full variable domain (rest looked up from reference TRBV2 and TRBJ1-4): EPEVTQTPSHQVTQMGQEVILRCVPISNHLYFYWYRQILGQKVEFLVSFYNNEISEKSEIFDDQFSVERPDGSNFTLKIRSTKLEDSAMYFCASSGQGGDNEKLFFGSGTQLSVL.

This sequence joins TRBV28 and TRBJ1-1; 10 bases are shared with TRBD1. V lost 1 base, J lost 3 bases, and 5 bases stayed unmatched. Germline V gene data show CDR1 as MDHEN and CDR2 as SYDVKM. The CDR3 has 16 amino acids. This CDR3 reads CASSLSGTGEDTEAFF. DNA for the CDR3: TGTGCCAGCAGTTTATCGGGGACAGGGGAGGACACTGAAGCTTTCTTT.

Note on this clone: The sample has other DNA sequences that encode this CDR3 too. The chain recombines TRBV18 with TRBJ1-1; D unresolved. There are 14 residues in the CDR3. V lost 0 bases, J lost 1 base, and 6 bases lay in between. Germline V lookup: CDR1 KGHSH, CDR2 LQKENI. The CDR3 DNA is TGTGCCAGCTCACCACCATCGAAGAACACTGAAGCTTTCTTT. Amino acids: CASSPPSKNTEAFF.

This chain joins TRBV5-4 and TRBJ2-5, with D perhaps TRBD2 (6 bases). The CDR3 sequence is 16 residues long. V dropped 0 bases and J dropped 4 bases, with 16 bases sitting between them. Per germline, CDR1 SGHNT and CDR2 YYREEE (reference sequence). CDR3 DNA: TGTGCCAGCAGCTTGGCGGGACTCGGAAAGGGAGAGACCCAGTACTTC. The encoded protein is CASSLAGLGKGETQYF.

The J gene is TRBJ2-7, the V gene TRBV4-1, with TRBD1 as a possible D gene (6 bases). The CDR3 spans 13 residues. Germline loops: CDR1 MGHRA, CDR2 YSYEKL. V was pared by 1 base and J by 10 bases, with 14 bases between. This CDR3 is CASSQARQGRQYF. DNA of the CDR3: TGCGCCAGCAGCCAAGCACGCCAGGGGAGACAGTACTTC.

This clone was observed a single time. The V call is TRBV5-6, the J call TRBJ2-3, with a weak D call TRBD2 (6 bases). The germline V gene encodes CDR1 SGHDT and CDR2 YYEEEE. This CDR3 spans 12 amino acids. Trimming took off 3 bases at V and 7 bases at J, with 9 bases between the two ends. The CDR3 is CASSSDYYTQYF. CDR3 nucleotides: TGTGCCAGCAGCTCGGACTATTATACGCAGTATTTT.

The chain uses TRBV5-5 and TRBJ2-3, with TRBD2 matching 7 bases. In germline, CDR1 is SGHKS, CDR2 YYEKEE (reference sequence). There are 16 residues in the CDR3. The V gene end was trimmed by 4 bases and the J gene end by 5 bases; junction bases not matched to a gene: 13. CDR3 amino acids: CASSQDASGGVDTQYF. CDR3 coding DNA: TGTGCCAGCAGCCAAGACGCTAGCGGAGGGGTAGATACGCAGTATTTT.

This clone was observed a single time. This sequence joins TRBV6-5 and TRBJ1-5, with D perhaps matching TRBD1 (5 bases). The CDR3 length is 14 residues. Germline V gives CDR1 MNHEY, CDR2 SVGAGI. The ends were cut back, 0 bases at V and 9 bases at J, with 12 bases in the middle. CDR3 protein: CASSYSNGGAPQHF. The CDR3 DNA sequence: TGTGCCAGCAGTTACTCGAACGGCGGGGCGCCCCAGCATTTT.

The chain joins TRBV7-2 to TRBJ2-7, with D unclear. Trimming pared 5 bases from V and 7 bases from J, leaving 15 bases between. The CDR3 is 13 amino acids. Germline CDR1 and CDR2: SGHTA and FQGNSA. The CDR3 protein is CASSLPPRSEQYF. CDR3 nucleotides: TGTGCCAGCAGCCTTCCACCACGGAGTGAGCAGTACTTC.

The CDR3 loop reads CASSYRDRYPQETQYF. CDR3 coding DNA: TGTGCCAGCAGCTATAGGGACAGATACCCCCAGGAGACCCAGTACTTC. The gene calls are TRBV5-5 and TRBJ2-5, with TRBD1 matching over 7 bases. The CDR3 consists of 16 residues. The V gene's germline CDR1 is SGHKS and CDR2 YYEKEE (reference sequence). V shed 3 bases and J 5 bases; nucleotides not matched to a gene: 13. Full variable domain (rest looked up from reference TRBV5-5 and TRBJ2-5): DAGVTQSPTHLIKTRGQQVTLRCSPISGHKSVSWYQQVLGQGPQFIFQYYEKEERGRGNFPDRFSARQFPNYSSELNVNALLLGDSALYLCASSYRDRYPQETQYFGPGTRLLVL.

This clone appeared a single time. One junction end disagrees with the germline gene, perhaps due to a read error. The chain joins TRBV7-2 to TRBJ2-7; D is unresolved. The CDR3 length is 13 residues. Germline V gene sequence: CDR1 SGHTA, CDR2 FQGNSA. This CDR3 reads CASSPRSAYAQYF. In DNA, the CDR3 is TGTGCCAGCAGTCCCCGGTCCGCGTACGCGCAGTACTTC.

The chain carries TRBV4-1 and TRBJ2-5; 9 nucleotides match TRBD1. The J segment lost 5 bases and the V segment lost 5 bases, leaving 9 bases of the junction unmatched. This CDR3 is 15 amino acids long. CDR1 is MGHRA and CDR2 is YSYEKL in the germline V gene. The DNA for the CDR3 is TGCGCCAGCAGCTTTGGGACAGGGATTGGGGAGACCCAGTACTTC. This codes for CASSFGTGIGETQYF.

This chain joins TRBV19 and TRBJ2-7; possible D gene TRBD1, 6 bases. The V end was cut by 2 bases, the J end by 2 bases, with 10 bases between. The CDR3 runs 14 residues. Germline loops: CDR1 LNHDA, CDR2 SQIVND (reference sequence). In DNA form, the CDR3 reads TGTGCCAGTAGTATATCAGGGGAACCCTACGAGCAGTACTTC. Protein product: CASSISGEPYEQYF.

The rearrangement links TRBV5-4 to TRBJ1-3, with D hard to call. V lost 4 bases to trimming and J lost 2 bases, with 16 bases between them. This CDR3 region has 16 residues. Germline loops: CDR1 SGHNT, CDR2 YYREEE (reference sequence). The CDR3 DNA reads TGTGCCAGCAGCCCGTGGGTTTCAACTCCTGGAAACACCATATATTTT. Translation: CASSPWVSTPGNTIYF.

Only one count was recorded for this clone. This specimen includes other DNA sequences encoding the same CDR3. V gene TRBV5-1 combines with J gene TRBJ2-5, with D uncertain. Looked up from germline, CDR1 is SGHRS and CDR2 is YFSETQ. V was pared by 3 bases and J by 2 bases, with 5 bases between. This CDR3 is built from 12 residues. The CDR3 region is CASSWAQETQYF. For the CDR3, the DNA is TGCGCCAGCAGCTGGGCGCAAGAGACCCAGTACTTC.

J is TRBJ2-1 and V is TRBV6-1; 8 nucleotides line up with TRBD2. The CDR3 totals 12 residues. The germline V gene has CDR1 MNHNS and CDR2 SASEGT. V lost 6 bases and J lost 7; bases outside the gene matches: 2. This chain's CDR3 is CASSRLANEQFF. CDR3 bases: TGTGCCAGCAGCCGACTAGCGAATGAGCAGTTCTTC.

V gene TRBV4-1 combines with J gene TRBJ1-3; 7 nucleotides line up with TRBD1. J gave up 0 bases and V 3 bases, and 5 bases lay outside the gene matches. Germline V gene sequence: CDR1 MGHRA, CDR2 YSYEKL. This CDR3 region has 16 residues. CDR3: CASSHPGTASGNTIYF. In nucleotides, the CDR3 is TGCGCCAGCAGCCATCCCGGGACAGCCTCTGGAAACACCATATATTTT.

The V call is TRBV2, the J call TRBJ1-4; 9 bases are a match to TRBD1. CDR1 is SNHLY and CDR2 is FYNNEI in the germline V gene. This CDR3 has 14 amino acids. The V and J ends lost 6 bases and 8 bases, in that order; junction bases with no gene match: 7. The CDR3, as DNA: TGTGCCAGCAGGGGACAGGGAGGTGGGGAAAAACTGTTTTTT. This encodes CASRGQGGGEKLFF.